One and the same sample provided the 14 T cell receptor beta chains below, sequenced in a study of blood T cell repertoires in COVID-19. Clones were read by immunoSEQ multiplex PCR, and TCRdb kept only the in-frame ones, dropping some. The sample holds roughly 250,000 clones; approximately 85% are singletons and the top ten take around 1.9%. Specimen: PBMCs or T cells enriched from blood (not recorded which). The source is a woman between 45 and 65 years old who had recovered from COVID-19.

This sequence joins TRBV6-2 or TRBV6-3 and TRBJ1-1; possibly TRBD1 for D (6 bases). The germline V gene encodes CDR1 MNHEY and CDR2 SVGEGT. The V and J ends lost 0 bases and 5 bases respectively, with 10 bases between them. The CDR3 sequence is 14 residues long. DNA for the CDR3: TGTGCCAGCAGTTACTCGGCCCAGGGGACTGAAGCTTTCTTT. Translated: CASSYSAQGTEAFF.

The chain couples TRBV9 to TRBJ1-6, with TRBD1 matching over 10 bases. The V and J ends lost 3 bases and 8 bases, in that order; junction bases with no gene match: 5. CDR1 SGDLS and CDR2 YYNGEE come from the germline V gene. The CDR3 has 15 residues. The CDR3 DNA follows: TGTGCCAGCAGCGCCCTGGGACAGGGGTATTCACCCCTCCACTTT. Amino acids: CASSALGQGYSPLHF.

This clone was recorded only once. The rearrangement joins TRBV11-2 to TRBJ1-6, with no clear D. Between the trimmed V and J ends, which lost 3 bases and 12 bases, there was a span of 15 bases. Germline-derived CDR1 and CDR2 are SGHAT and FQNNGV. The CDR3 contains 14 residues. CDR3 protein: CASSFGPEILPLHF. Here the CDR3 DNA reads TGTGCCAGCAGCTTTGGGCCAGAAATACTACCCCTCCACTTT.

This sequence joins TRBV28 and TRBJ1-3; no clear D. Between the trimmed V and J ends, which lost 8 bases and 4 bases, there was a span of 9 bases. This CDR3 is 12 amino acids long. In germline, CDR1 is MDHEN, CDR2 SYDVKM. This CDR3 is CASVSSGNTIYF. For the CDR3, the DNA is TGTGCCAGCGTAAGCTCCGGAAACACCATATATTTT.

The chain employs TRBV7-2 and TRBJ2-2, with TRBD2 identical over 7 bases. Germline CDR1 and CDR2: SGHTA and FQGNSA. The V and J ends lost 5 bases and 4 bases, in that order; junction bases with no gene match: 7. This CDR3 contains 15 residues. The CDR3 here is CASSPQGTTTGELFF. CDR3 sequence (DNA): TGTGCCAGCAGCCCCCAAGGGACTACCACCGGGGAGCTGTTTTTT.

The rearrangement links TRBV4-1 to TRBJ1-1; D remains ambiguous. This CDR3 is built from 19 residues. Deletions cut 1 base from V and 0 bases from J, with 21 bases between. The germline gives CDR1 MGHRA, CDR2 YSYEKL. CDR3 DNA: TGCGCCAGCAGCCAAGCGCCCCAGCGAACTAATCTCATGAACACTGAAGCTTTCTTT. Protein sequence: CASSQAPQRTNLMNTEAFF.

V and J are TRBV27 and TRBJ1-3; no reliable D call. The CDR3 consists of 17 residues. CDR1 is MNHEY and CDR2 is SMNVEV in the germline V gene (reference sequence). V was shortened by 4 bases and J by 0 bases, with 16 bases between the two germline ends. CDR3 DNA: TGTGCCAGCAGTTCTATAGACTCCTTACTCTCTGGAAACACCATATATTTT. Translated, it gives CASSSIDSLLSGNTIYF.

This chain joins TRBV6-5 and TRBJ2-7; no clear D gene. Trimming left V 6 bases short and J 2 bases short, with 8 bases between. Germline CDR1 reads MNHEY; CDR2 reads SVGAGI. There are 12 residues in the CDR3. CDR3 bases: TGTGCCAGCAGAAACGAGCCCTACGAGCAGTACTTC. This translates into CASRNEPYEQYF.

This chain connects TRBV5-6 to TRBJ1-2, with TRBD1 as a possible D gene (6 bases). Per the germline V gene, CDR1 is SGHDT and CDR2 is YYEEEE. Trimming took 4 bases from V and 3 from J, leaving 13 bases between them. CDR3 length: 14 residues. Here the CDR3 reads CASSQIDRYYGYTF. The CDR3, as DNA: TGTGCCAGCAGCCAAATCGACAGGTACTATGGCTACACCTTC.

CDR3 nucleotides: TGTGCCAGCAACTCAATGAACTATGGCTACACCTTC. Protein sequence: CASNSMNYGYTF. The chain couples TRBV7-9 to TRBJ1-2; D is ambiguous. Per germline, CDR1 SEHNR and CDR2 FQNEAQ (reference sequence). The length of the CDR3 is 12 residues. Trimming cost V 7 bases and J 2 bases, with 8 bases left between them.

This clone showed up just a few times. The rearrangement links TRBV11-2 to TRBJ2-7; 10 bases map to TRBD2. The CDR3 sequence is 16 residues long. CDR1 and CDR2 from the germline V gene are SGHAT and FQNNGV. Trimming removed 3 bases from V and 4 bases from J; junction bases left unmatched: 9. The CDR3 DNA reads as TGTGCCAGCAGCTTGAGGCCCGGGACTAGCGTGTACGAGCAGTACTTC. It encodes CASSLRPGTSVYEQYF.

Notes on this clone: Other DNA sequences in the same sample also yield this CDR3. This chain links TRBV7-2 with TRBJ2-7; D is uncertain. The CDR3 has 14 residues. The V and J ends lost 1 base and 0 bases respectively, with 7 bases between them. CDR1 SGHTA and CDR2 FQGNSA come from the germline V gene. Here the CDR3 reads CASSLGRSSYEQYF. The CDR3 DNA is TGTGCCAGCAGCTTAGGACGGAGCTCCTACGAGCAGTACTTC.

The chain is built from TRBV11-2 and TRBJ1-2; D is perhaps TRBD1 (6 bases). Trimming removed 3 bases at V and 4 bases at J, with 15 bases between. The germline V gene has CDR1 SGHAT and CDR2 FQNNGV. This CDR3 region has 15 residues. This chain's CDR3 is CASSLVRGSVYGYTF. The CDR3 region has the DNA TGTGCCAGCAGCTTGGTCAGGGGTAGTGTCTATGGCTACACCTTC.

This rearrangement joins TRBV28 to TRBJ2-5; the match to TRBD1 covers 11 bases. Per germline, CDR1 MDHEN and CDR2 SYDVKM. This CDR3 spans 16 amino acids. V lost 3 bases, J lost 1 base, and 4 bases stayed unmatched. The DNA of the CDR3 is TGTGCCAGCAGTTTGGCGGGGACAGGGGGCCAAGAGACCCAGTACTTC. This codes for CASSLAGTGGQETQYF.